A selection of T cell receptor beta chains follows, all from one sample in a study of T-cell reconstitution after alpha-beta-depleted transplantation in children. TCRdb reanalysed the PCR reads using MiXCR and keeps one entry per CDR3 protein. The sample records 440,000 or so distinct CDR3 sequences, over 40% being singletons. The input for sequencing was PBMCs, taken before TCRalphabeta/CD19-depleted stem cell transplant. The receptors shown here come from a girl aged 2-10 years with aplastic anemia, due to receive a stem cell transplant. Each CDR3 is given with its conserved first and last residue. D genes are given only for firm matches. Rows may omit the clone size; those that give it use once, few, many or a size class.

.	TRBV11-3	TRBJ2-2	many	CASSGTRTGELFF	TGTGCCAGCAGCGGTACCAGGACCGGGGAGCTGTTTTTT
TRBD1	TRBV15	TRBJ2-3	.	CATSMGQGTDTQYF	TGTGCCACCAGCATGGGACAGGGCACAGATACGCAGTATTTT
.	TRBV7-9	TRBJ2-1	.	CASSPGGGQDNEQFF	TGTGCCAGCAGCCCCGGGGGGGGACAGGACAATGAGCAGTTCTTC
TRBD2	TRBV6-6	TRBJ2-5	many	CASSYASGSLETQYF	TGTGCCAGCAGTTACGCTAGCGGGAGCCTAGAGACCCAGTACTTC
.	TRBV20-1	TRBJ2-5	few	CSASDWSSATQYF	TGCAGTGCTAGCGATTGGAGTTCGGCGACCCAGTACTTC
.	TRBV29-1	TRBJ2-3	.	CSGTDSPGPDTQYF	TGCAGCGGGACGGACAGCCCAGGACCAGATACGCAGTATTTT
TRBD1	TRBV5-5	TRBJ2-1	many	CASSLRTGGGPRYNEQFF	TGTGCCAGCAGCTTACGGACAGGGGGCGGACCAAGGTACAATGAGCAGTTCTTC
.	TRBV12-3/TRBV12-4	TRBJ2-7	many	CASSSRSWGAASYEQYF	TGTGCCAGCAGTTCAAGAAGCTGGGGGGCTGCCTCCTACGAGCAGTACTTC
.	TRBV29-1	TRBJ1-3	.	CSVEDPGTDVPGNTIYF	TGCAGCGTTGAAGATCCCGGGACGGATGTACCTGGAAACACCATATATTTT
TRBD2	TRBV20-1	TRBJ2-3	few	CSASRRLAGTDTQYF	TGCAGTGCCAGTAGGAGACTAGCGGGGACAGATACGCAGTATTTT
.	TRBV5-1	TRBJ2-7	many	CASSLLGDYEQYF	TGCGCCAGCAGCTTGTTGGGGGACTACGAGCAGTACTTC
TRBD2	TRBV5-1	TRBJ2-4	many	CASSSSTGTSDLAKNIQYF	TGCGCCAGCAGCTCTTCTACCGGGACTAGCGACCTAGCCAAAAACATTCAGTACTTC